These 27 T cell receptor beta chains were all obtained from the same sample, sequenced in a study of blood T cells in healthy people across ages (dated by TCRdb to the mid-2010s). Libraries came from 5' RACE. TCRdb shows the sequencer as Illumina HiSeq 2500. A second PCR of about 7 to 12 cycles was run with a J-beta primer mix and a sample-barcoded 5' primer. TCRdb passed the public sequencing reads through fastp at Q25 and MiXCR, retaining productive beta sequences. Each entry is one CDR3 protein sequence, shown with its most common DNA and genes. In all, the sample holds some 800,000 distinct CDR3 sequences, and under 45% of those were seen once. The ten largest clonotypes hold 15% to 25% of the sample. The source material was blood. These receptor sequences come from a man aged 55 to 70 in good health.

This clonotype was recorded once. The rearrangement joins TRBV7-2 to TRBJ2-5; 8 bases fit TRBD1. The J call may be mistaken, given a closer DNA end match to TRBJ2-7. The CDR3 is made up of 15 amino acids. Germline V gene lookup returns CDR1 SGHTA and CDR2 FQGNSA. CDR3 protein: CASSLRRQGTHEQYF. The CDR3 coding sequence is TGTGCCAGCAGCTTAAGGAGACAGGGGACCCACGAGCAGTACTTC.

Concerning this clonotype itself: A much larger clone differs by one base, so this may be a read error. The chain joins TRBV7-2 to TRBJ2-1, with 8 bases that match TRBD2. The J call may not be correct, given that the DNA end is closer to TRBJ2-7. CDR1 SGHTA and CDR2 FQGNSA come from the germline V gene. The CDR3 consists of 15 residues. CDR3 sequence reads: CASSLSGGGYNEQYF. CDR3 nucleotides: TGTGCCAGCAGCTTATCGGGGGGGGGCTACAATGAGCAGTACTTC.

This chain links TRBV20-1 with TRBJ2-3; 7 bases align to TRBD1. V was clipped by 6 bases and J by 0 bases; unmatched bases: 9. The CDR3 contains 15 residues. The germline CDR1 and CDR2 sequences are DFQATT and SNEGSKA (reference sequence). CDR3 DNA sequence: TGCAGTGCATCCGGGACAGCCCCTAGCACAGATACGCAGTATTTT. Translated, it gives CSASGTAPSTDTQYF.

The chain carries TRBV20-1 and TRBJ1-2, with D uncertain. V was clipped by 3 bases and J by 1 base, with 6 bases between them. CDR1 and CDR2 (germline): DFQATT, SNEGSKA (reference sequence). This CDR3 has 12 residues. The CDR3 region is CSASSVNYGYTF. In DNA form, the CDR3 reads TGCAGTGCTAGTTCAGTTAACTATGGCTACACCTTC.

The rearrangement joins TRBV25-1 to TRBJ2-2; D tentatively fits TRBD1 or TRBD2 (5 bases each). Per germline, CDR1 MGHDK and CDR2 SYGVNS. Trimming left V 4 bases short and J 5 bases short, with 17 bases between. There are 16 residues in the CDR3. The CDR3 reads CASSGGPSRVTGELFF. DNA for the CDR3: TGTGCCAGCAGTGGGGGACCTAGCCGTGTGACCGGGGAGCTGTTTTTT.

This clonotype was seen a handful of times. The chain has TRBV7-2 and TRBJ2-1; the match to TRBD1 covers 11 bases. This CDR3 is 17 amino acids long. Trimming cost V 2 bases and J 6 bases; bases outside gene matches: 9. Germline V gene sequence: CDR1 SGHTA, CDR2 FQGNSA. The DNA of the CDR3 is TGTGCCAGCAGCTTACTGGGGGGCGGGACAGGGGGCAATGAGCAGTTCTTC. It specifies CASSLLGGGTGGNEQFF.

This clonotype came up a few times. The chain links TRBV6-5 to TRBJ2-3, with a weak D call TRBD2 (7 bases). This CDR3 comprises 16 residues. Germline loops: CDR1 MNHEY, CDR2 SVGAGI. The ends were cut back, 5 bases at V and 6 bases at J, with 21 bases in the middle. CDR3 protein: CASSRGLSAGADTQYF. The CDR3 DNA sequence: TGTGCCAGCAGTAGGGGACTCTCCGCGGGGGCCGATACGCAGTATTTT.

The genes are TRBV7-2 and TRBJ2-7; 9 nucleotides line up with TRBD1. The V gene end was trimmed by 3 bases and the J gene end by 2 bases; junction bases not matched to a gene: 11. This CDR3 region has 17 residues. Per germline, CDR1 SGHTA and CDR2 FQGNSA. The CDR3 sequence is CASSLQGSGTGTYEQYF. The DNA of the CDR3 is TGTGCCAGCAGCTTGCAGGGCTCCGGGACAGGGACCTACGAGCAGTACTTC. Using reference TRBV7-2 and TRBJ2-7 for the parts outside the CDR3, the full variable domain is GAGVSQSPSNKVTEKGKDVELRCDPISGHTALYWYRQSLGQGLEFLIYFQGNSAPDKSGLPSDRFSAERTGGSVSTLTIQRTQQEDSAVYLCASSLQGSGTGTYEQYFGPGTRLTVT.

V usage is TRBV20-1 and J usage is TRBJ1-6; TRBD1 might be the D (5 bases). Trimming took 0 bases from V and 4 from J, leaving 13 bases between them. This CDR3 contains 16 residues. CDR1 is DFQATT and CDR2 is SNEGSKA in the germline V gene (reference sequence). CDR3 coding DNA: TGCAGTGCTAGAGATCGACAGACTACTTATAATTCACCCCTCCACTTT. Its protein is CSARDRQTTYNSPLHF.

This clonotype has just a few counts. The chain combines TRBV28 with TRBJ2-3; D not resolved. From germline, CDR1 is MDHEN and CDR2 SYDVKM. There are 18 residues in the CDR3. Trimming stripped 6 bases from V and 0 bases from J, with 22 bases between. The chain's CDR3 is CASSPFGASRPSTDTQYF. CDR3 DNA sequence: TGTGCCAGCAGCCCCTTTGGCGCTTCTAGGCCTAGCACAGATACGCAGTATTTT.

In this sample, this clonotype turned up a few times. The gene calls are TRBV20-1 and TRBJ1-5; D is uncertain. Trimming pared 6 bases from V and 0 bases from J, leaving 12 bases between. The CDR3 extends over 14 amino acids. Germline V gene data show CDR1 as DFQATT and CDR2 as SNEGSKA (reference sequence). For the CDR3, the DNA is TGCAGTGCAGCTAGCTCCCCTAGCAATCAGCCCCAGCATTTT. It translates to CSAASSPSNQPQHF.

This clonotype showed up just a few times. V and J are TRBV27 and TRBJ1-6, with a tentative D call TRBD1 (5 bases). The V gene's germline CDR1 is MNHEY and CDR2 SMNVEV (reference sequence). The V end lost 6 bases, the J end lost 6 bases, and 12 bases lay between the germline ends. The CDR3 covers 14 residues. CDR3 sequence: CASRPGTPNSPLHF. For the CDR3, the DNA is TGTGCCAGCAGACCCGGGACCCCTAATTCACCCCTCCACTTT.

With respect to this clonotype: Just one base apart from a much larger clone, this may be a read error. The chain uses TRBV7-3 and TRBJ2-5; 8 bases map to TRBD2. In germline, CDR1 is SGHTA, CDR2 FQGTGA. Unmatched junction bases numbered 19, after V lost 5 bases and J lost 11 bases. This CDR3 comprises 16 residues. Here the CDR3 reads CASSPQREYALGEQYF. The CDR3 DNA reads TGTGCCAGCAGCCCCCAGCGGGAGTATGCTCTCGGTGAGCAGTACTTC. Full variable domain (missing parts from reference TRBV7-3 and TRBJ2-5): GAGVSQTPSNKVTEKGKYVELRCDPISGHTALYWYRQSLGQGPEFLIYFQGTGAADDSGLPNDRFFAVRPEGSVSTLKIQRTERGDSAVYLCASSPQREYALGEQYFGPGTRLLVL.

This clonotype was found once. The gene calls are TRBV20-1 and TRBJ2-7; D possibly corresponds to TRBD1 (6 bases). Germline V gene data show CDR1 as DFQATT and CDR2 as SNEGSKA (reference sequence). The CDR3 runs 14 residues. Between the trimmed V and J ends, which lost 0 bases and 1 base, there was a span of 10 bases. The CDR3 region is CSARDAGQSYEQYF. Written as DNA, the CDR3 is TGCAGTGCTAGAGATGCAGGACAGTCCTACGAGCAGTACTTC.

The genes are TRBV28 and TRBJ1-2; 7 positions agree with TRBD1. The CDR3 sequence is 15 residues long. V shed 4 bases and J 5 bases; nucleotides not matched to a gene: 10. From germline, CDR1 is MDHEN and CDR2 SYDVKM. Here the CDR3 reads CASSWGQRGRYGYTF. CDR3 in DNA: TGTGCCAGCAGTTGGGGACAGCGCGGGAGGTATGGCTACACCTTC.

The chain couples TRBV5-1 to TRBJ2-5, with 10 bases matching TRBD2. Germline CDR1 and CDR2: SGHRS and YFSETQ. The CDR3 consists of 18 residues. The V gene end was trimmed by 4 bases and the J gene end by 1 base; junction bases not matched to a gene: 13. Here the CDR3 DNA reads TGCGCCAGCAGCCCTGGGGCTAGCGGGGGACAAAGCCAAGAGACCCAGTACTTC. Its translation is CASSPGASGGQSQETQYF.

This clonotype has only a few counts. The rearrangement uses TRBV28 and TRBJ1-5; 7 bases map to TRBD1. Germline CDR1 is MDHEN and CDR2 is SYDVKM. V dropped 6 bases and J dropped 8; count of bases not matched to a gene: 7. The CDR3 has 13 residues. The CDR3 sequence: CASSPDRLKPQHF. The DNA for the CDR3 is TGTGCCAGCAGCCCGGACAGGCTGAAGCCCCAGCATTTT.

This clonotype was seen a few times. The CDR3, as DNA: TGTGCCAGCAGCGTCAGCGGGGGGCAGATTAACAATGAGCAGTTCTTC. This translates into CASSVSGGQINNEQFF. V gene TRBV9 combines with J gene TRBJ2-1, with 9 bases fitting TRBD2. The V gene's germline CDR1 is SGDLS and CDR2 YYNGEE. This CDR3 contains 16 residues. The J segment lost 5 bases and the V segment lost 2 bases, leaving 8 bases of the junction unmatched. Full variable domain (missing parts from reference TRBV9 and TRBJ2-1): DSGVTQTPKHLITATGQRVTLRCSPRSGDLSVYWYQQSLDQGLQFLIQYYNGEERAKGNILERFSAQQFPDLHSELNLSSLELGDSALYFCASSVSGGQINNEQFFGPGTRLTVL.

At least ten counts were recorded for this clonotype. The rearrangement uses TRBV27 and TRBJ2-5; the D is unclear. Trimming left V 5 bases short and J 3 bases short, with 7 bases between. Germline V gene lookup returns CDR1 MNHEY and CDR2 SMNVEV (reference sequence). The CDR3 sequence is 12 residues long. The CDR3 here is CASSPRKETQYF. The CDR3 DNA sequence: TGTGCCAGCAGTCCCCGAAAAGAGACCCAGTACTTC.

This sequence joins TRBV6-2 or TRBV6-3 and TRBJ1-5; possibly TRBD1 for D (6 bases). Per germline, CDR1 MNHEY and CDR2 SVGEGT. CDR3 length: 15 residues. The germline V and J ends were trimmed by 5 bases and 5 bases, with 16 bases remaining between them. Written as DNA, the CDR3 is TGTGCCAGCAGTAGCGGACAGCCCTGGGATCAGCCCCAGCATTTT. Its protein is CASSSGQPWDQPQHF.

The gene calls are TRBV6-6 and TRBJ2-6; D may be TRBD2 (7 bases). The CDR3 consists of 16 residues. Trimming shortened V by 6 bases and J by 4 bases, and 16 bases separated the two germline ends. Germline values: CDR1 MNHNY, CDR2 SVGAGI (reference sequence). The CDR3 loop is CASSGGGPVGANVLTF. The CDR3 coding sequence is TGTGCCAGCAGCGGCGGGGGCCCCGTAGGGGCCAACGTCCTGACTTTC.

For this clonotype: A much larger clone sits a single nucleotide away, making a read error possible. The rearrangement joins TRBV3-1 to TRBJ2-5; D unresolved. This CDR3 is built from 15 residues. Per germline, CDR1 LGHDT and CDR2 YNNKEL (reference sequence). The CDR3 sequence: CACSPNRLPRETQYF. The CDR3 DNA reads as TGTGCCTGCAGCCCCAATAGACTTCCCAGAGAGACCCAGTACTTC.

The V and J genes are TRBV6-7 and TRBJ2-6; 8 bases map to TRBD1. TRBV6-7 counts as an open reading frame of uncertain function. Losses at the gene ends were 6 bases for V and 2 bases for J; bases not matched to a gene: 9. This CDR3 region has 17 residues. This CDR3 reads CASRGQARPTGANVLTF. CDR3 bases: TGTGCCAGCAGGGGACAGGCCCGCCCCACTGGGGCCAACGTCCTGACTTTC.

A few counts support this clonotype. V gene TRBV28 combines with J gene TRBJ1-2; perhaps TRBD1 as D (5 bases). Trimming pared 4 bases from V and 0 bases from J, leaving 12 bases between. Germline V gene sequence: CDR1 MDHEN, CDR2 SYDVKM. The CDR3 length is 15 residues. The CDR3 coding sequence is TGTGCCAGCAGTTCACCGGGGGACTCTAACTATGGCTACACCTTC. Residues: CASSSPGDSNYGYTF.

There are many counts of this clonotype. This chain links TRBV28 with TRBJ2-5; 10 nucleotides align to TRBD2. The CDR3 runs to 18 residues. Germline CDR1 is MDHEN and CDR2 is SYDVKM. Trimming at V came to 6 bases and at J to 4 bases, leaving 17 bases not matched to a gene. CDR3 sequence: CASSHPRRAGGPLETQYF. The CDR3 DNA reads TGTGCCAGCAGCCACCCGAGACGAGCGGGGGGGCCTTTAGAGACCCAGTACTTC.

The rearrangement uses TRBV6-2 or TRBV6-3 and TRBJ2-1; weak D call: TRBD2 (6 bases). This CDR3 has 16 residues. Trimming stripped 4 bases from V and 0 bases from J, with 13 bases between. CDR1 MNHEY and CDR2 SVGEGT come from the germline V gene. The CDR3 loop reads CASSSLAGSSYNEQFF. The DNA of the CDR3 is TGTGCCAGCAGTTCACTGGCGGGGAGCTCCTACAATGAGCAGTTCTTC.

The CDR3 protein is CASSLRLAGTTDTQYF. DNA for the CDR3: TGCGCCAGCAGCCTCAGACTAGCGGGGACCACAGATACGCAGTATTTT. The rearrangement joins TRBV5-1 to TRBJ2-3; 11 bases agree with TRBD2. Germline-derived CDR1 and CDR2 are SGHRS and YFSETQ. This CDR3 contains 16 residues. The J segment lost 2 bases and the V segment lost 4 bases, leaving 6 bases of the junction unmatched. Together with reference TRBV5-1 and TRBJ2-3, the CDR3 gives the full variable domain: KAGVTQTPRYLIKTRGQQVTLSCSPISGHRSVSWYQQTPGQGLQFLFEYFSETQRNKGNFPGRFSGRQFSNSRSEMNVSTLELGDSALYLCASSLRLAGTTDTQYFGPGTRLTVL.